This is a list of T cell receptor beta chains from one sample in a study of blood T cell repertoires in COVID-19. The repertoire was sequenced with immunoSEQ multiplex PCR; TCRdb's copy has only in-frame clones and lacks some. The table has around 81,000 clones, 88% seen once. The sample comprised peripheral blood. Receptors originate from a woman of 80 years or more with acute or convalescent COVID-19. CDR3s include the opening cysteine and the closing phenylalanine or tryptophan. A D gene is named only where the DNA matches it firmly. Rows may omit the clone size; those that give it use once, few, many or a size class.

NA	TRBV5-8	TRBJ2-1	NA	CASSLKSAAFNNEQFF	TGTGCCAGCAGCTTGAAGTCGGCGGCTTTCAACAATGAGCAGTTCTTC
TRBD2	TRBV7-3	TRBJ2-3	NA	CASSLWGRREGLLDTQYF	TGTGCCAGCAGCTTATGGGGGAGACGGGAGGGCCTGCTAGATACGCAGTATTTT
TRBD1	TRBV6-2/TRBV6-3	TRBJ2-3	NA	CASSYTRTGARDTQYF	TGTGCCAGCAGTTACACCCGGACAGGGGCAAGAGATACGCAGTATTTT
TRBD1	TRBV6-1	TRBJ1-2	NA	CASSEATGSDYGYTF	TGTGCCAGCAGTGAAGCGACAGGGTCGGACTATGGCTACACCTTC
NA	TRBV4-1	TRBJ2-1	NA	CASSQVADGLRFF	TGCGCCAGCAGCCAAGTAGCGGACGGTTTAAGGTTCTTC
NA	TRBV29-1	TRBJ2-3	NA	CSVAKERDTQYF	TGCAGCGTGGCCAAGGAGAGGGATACGCAGTATTTT
NA	TRBV3-1/TRBV3-2	TRBJ2-7	NA	CASSQLTSFEQYF	TGTGCCAGCAGCCAACTGACTAGTTTCGAGCAGTACTTC
NA	TRBV7-9	TRBJ1-4	NA	CASSFGTEKLFF	TGTGCCAGCAGCTTCGGGACAGAAAAACTGTTTTTT
NA	TRBV7-3	TRBJ2-5	NA	CASSFSPGGLETQYF	TGTGCCAGCAGCTTCTCACCAGGGGGGTTGGAGACCCAGTACTTC
NA	TRBV13	TRBJ2-7	NA	CASSSSDWSYEQYF	TGTGCCAGCAGCTCGTCGGACTGGTCCTACGAGCAGTACTTC
NA	TRBV12-3/TRBV12-4	TRBJ2-7	NA	CASSLALSYEQYF	TGTGCCAGCAGTTTGGCCCTCTCCTACGAGCAGTACTTC
NA	TRBV5-1	TRBJ2-1	NA	CASSLAASDNEQFF	TGCGCCAGCAGCTTGGCGGCTAGTGACAATGAGCAGTTCTTC
TRBD1	TRBV5-1	TRBJ1-5	NA	CASSPSDRASPQPQHF	TGCGCCAGCAGCCCTTCGGACAGGGCATCACCTCAGCCCCAGCATTTT
NA	TRBV19	TRBJ1-5	once	CASSAQGNQPQHF	TGTGCCAGTAGTGCGCAGGGGAATCAGCCCCAGCATTTT
TRBD2	TRBV19	TRBJ2-1	NA	CASSIRVAGLYNEQFF	TGTGCCAGTAGTATCAGGGTAGCGGGGCTGTACAATGAGCAGTTCTTC
NA	TRBV27	TRBJ2-3	NA	CASSRTRLWGGTDTQYF	TGTGCCAGCAGCAGAACGCGCTTGTGGGGGGGCACAGATACGCAGTATTTT
TRBD2	TRBV5-4	TRBJ2-3	once	CASSLAAGVTDTQYF	TGTGCCAGCAGCTTGGCTGCGGGGGTCACAGATACGCAGTATTTT
TRBD1	TRBV5-6	TRBJ1-1	NA	CASSFVGQGVVTEAFF	TGTGCCAGCAGCTTTGTGGGACAGGGGGTAGTTACTGAAGCTTTCTTT
NA	TRBV19	TRBJ1-1	NA	CASRDRTATNTEAFF	TGTGCCAGTAGGGACCGGACAGCAACGAACACTGAAGCTTTCTTT
TRBD1	TRBV9	TRBJ2-3	NA	CASSVATGQGTDTQYF	TGTGCCAGCAGCGTAGCTACGGGACAGGGCACAGATACGCAGTATTTT
TRBD2	TRBV13	TRBJ2-2	NA	CASSAGLAGDNTGELFF	TGTGCCAGCAGCGCGGGACTAGCGGGAGACAACACCGGGGAGCTGTTTTTT
TRBD2	TRBV9	TRBJ2-7	NA	CASSPSLAGGTYEQYF	TGTGCCAGCAGCCCCTCACTAGCGGGGGGGACGTACGAGCAGTACTTC
NA	TRBV19	TRBJ1-2	NA	CASKLNGYYGYTF	TGTGCCAGTAAGCTGAACGGGTACTATGGCTACACCTTC
TRBD1	TRBV2	TRBJ1-2	few	CASSGTGTGGGGYTF	TGTGCCAGCAGTGGGACCGGGACAGGGGGCGGTGGCTACACCTTC
TRBD2	TRBV12-5	TRBJ2-3	NA	CASGPGGDTQYF	TGTGCTAGTGGTCCCGGGGGGGATACGCAGTATTTT
TRBD1	TRBV5-1	TRBJ2-2	NA	CASSVRTGATGELFF	TGCGCCAGCAGCGTGAGGACAGGGGCCACCGGGGAGCTGTTTTTT
TRBD2	TRBV10-3	TRBJ2-7	once	CAISDSGGPSYEQYF	TGTGCCATCAGTGACAGCGGGGGGCCCTCCTACGAGCAGTACTTC
NA	TRBV18	TRBJ2-5	NA	CASSPQRGGETQYF	TGTGCCAGCTCGCCTCAGAGAGGGGGAGAGACCCAGTACTTC
NA	TRBV19	TRBJ1-5	NA	CASSSPYQPQHF	TGTGCCAGTAGTAGTCCCTATCAGCCCCAGCATTTT
NA	TRBV11-2	TRBJ2-7	NA	CASSLGPTGGYEQYF	TGTGCCAGCAGCCTAGGACCAACCGGGGGCTACGAGCAGTACTTC
NA	TRBV19	TRBJ1-5	NA	CASRRGGSNQPQHF	TGTGCCAGTCGGCGAGGGGGTAGCAATCAGCCCCAGCATTTT
TRBD2	TRBV19	TRBJ2-2	NA	CASSMRAGGHTGELFF	TGTGCCAGTAGTATGCGAGCGGGGGGCCACACCGGGGAGCTGTTTTTT
NA	TRBV19	TRBJ1-3	NA	CASSRQSSGNTIYF	TGTGCCAGTAGTCGACAGAGCTCTGGAAACACCATATATTTT
TRBD2	TRBV2	TRBJ2-3	NA	CASSPWGGGLDTQYF	TGTGCCAGCAGCCCCTGGGGCGGGGGGTTAGATACGCAGTATTTT
TRBD1	TRBV18	TRBJ2-7	NA	CASSVGQGYEQYF	TGTGCCAGCTCAGTTGGACAGGGGTACGAGCAGTACTTC
NA	TRBV19	TRBJ2-2	NA	CASTSGLDTGELFF	TGTGCCAGTACCTCGGGACTGGATACCGGGGAGCTGTTTTTT
NA	TRBV20-1	TRBJ2-4	NA	CSATMDIQYF	TGCAGTGCTACTATGGACATTCAGTACTTC
NA	TRBV2	TRBJ2-1	NA	CASSEALLRGQGEFF	TGTGCCAGCAGTGAAGCGCTTCTTCGGGGACAAGGCGAGTTCTTC
NA	TRBV6-5	TRBJ1-2	NA	CASSLDSSRGYTF	TGTGCCAGCAGTTTGGACAGTTCGAGAGGCTACACCTTC
TRBD2	TRBV5-1	TRBJ2-3	NA	CASSAGTTGDTQYF	TGCGCCAGCAGTGCCGGGACTACAGGTGATACGCAGTATTTT
NA	TRBV6-5	TRBJ1-4	NA	CASTRINEKLFF	TGTGCCAGCACGAGGATCAATGAAAAACTGTTTTTT
TRBD1	TRBV11-3	TRBJ1-1	NA	CASSSTGTGEAFF	TGTGCCAGCAGCTCGACCGGGACAGGGGAAGCTTTCTTT
NA	TRBV6-1	TRBJ1-2	NA	CASSDRDTRAYGYTF	TGTGCCAGCAGTGACAGGGACACCAGAGCCTATGGCTACACCTTC